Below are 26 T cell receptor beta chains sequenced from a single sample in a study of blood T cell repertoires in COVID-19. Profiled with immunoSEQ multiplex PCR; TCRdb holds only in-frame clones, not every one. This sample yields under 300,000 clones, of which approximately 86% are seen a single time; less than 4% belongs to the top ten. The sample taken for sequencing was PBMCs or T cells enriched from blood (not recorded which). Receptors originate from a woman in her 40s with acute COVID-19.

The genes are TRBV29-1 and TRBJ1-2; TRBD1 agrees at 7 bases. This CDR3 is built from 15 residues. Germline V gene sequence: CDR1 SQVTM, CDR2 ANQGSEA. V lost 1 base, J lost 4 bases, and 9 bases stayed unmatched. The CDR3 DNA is TGCAGCGTTGAAGTGTTCGGGACAGAGCCCTATGGCTACACCTTC. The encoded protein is CSVEVFGTEPYGYTF.

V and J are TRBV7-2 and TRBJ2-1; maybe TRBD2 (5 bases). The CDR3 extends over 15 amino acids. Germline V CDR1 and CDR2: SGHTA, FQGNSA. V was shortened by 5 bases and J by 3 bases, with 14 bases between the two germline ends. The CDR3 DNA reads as TGTGCCAGCAGCCTCCAGGCGGGTAGCTACAATGAGCAGTTCTTC. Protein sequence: CASSLQAGSYNEQFF. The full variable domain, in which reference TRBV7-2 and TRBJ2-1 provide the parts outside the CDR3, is GAGVSQSPSNKVTEKGKDVELRCDPISGHTALYWYRQSLGQGLEFLIYFQGNSAPDKSGLPSDRFSAERTGGSVSTLTIQRTQQEDSAVYLCASSLQAGSYNEQFFGPGTRLTVL.

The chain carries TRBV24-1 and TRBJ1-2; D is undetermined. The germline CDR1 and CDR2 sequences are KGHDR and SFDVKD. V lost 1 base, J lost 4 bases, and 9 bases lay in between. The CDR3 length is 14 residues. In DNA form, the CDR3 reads TGTGCCACCAGTGATTTAACCGAGAGCTATGGCTACACCTTC. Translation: CATSDLTESYGYTF.

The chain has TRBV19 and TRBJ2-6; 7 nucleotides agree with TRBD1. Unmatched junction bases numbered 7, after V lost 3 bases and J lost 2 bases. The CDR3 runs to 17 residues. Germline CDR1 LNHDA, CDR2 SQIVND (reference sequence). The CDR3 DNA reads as TGTGCCAGTAGTATGGGCAGGGGGAGCACTGGGGCCAACGTCCTGACTTTC. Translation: CASSMGRGSTGANVLTF.

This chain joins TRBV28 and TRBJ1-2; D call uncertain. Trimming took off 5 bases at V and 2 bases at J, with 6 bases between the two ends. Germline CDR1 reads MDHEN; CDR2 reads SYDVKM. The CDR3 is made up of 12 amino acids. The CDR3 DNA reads TGTGCCAGCAGTGCGGGGAACTATGGCTACACCTTC. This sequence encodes CASSAGNYGYTF.

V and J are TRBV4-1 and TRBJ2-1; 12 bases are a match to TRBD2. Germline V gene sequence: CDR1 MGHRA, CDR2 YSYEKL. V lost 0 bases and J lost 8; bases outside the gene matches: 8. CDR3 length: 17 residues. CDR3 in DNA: TGCGCCAGCAGCCAAGAAGCTAGCGGGAGGGCCGTAGATGAGCAGTTCTTC. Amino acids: CASSQEASGRAVDEQFF.

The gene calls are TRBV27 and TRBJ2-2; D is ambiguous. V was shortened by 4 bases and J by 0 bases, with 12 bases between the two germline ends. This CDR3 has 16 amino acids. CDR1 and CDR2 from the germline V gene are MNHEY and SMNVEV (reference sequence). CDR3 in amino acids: CASSSLSIPNTGELFF. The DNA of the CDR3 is TGTGCCAGCAGTTCCCTATCTATCCCGAACACCGGGGAGCTGTTTTTT.

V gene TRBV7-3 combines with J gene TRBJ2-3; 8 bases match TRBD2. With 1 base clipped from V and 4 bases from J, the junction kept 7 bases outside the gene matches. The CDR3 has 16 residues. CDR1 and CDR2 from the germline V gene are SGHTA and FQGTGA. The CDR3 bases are TGTGCCAGCAGCTTAAAGTGGCGGGAGGTGTCAGATACGCAGTATTTT. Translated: CASSLKWREVSDTQYF.

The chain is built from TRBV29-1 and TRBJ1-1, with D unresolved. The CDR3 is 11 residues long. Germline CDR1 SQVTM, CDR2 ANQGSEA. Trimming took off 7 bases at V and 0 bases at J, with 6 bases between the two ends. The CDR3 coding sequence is TGCAGCGGTACTGTGAACACTGAAGCTTTCTTT. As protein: CSGTVNTEAFF.

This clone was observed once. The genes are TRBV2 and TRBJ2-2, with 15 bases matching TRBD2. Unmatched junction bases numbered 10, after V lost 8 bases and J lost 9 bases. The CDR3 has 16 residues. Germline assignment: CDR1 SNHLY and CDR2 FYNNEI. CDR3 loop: CASEETGTSGRWELFF. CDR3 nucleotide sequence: TGTGCCAGCGAAGAAACCGGGACTAGCGGGAGGTGGGAGCTGTTTTTT. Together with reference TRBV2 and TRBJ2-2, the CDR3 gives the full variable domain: EPEVTQTPSHQVTQMGQEVILRCVPISNHLYFYWYRQILGQKVEFLVSFYNNEISEKSEIFDDQFSVERPDGSNFTLKIRSTKLEDSAMYFCASEETGTSGRWELFFGEGSRLTVL.

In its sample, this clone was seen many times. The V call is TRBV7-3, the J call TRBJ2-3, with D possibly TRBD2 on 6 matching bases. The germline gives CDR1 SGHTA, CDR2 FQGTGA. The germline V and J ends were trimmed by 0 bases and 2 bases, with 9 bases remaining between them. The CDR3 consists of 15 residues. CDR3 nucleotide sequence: TGTGCCAGCAGCTTAACTAGCGGCTTCACAGATACGCAGTATTTT. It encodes CASSLTSGFTDTQYF.

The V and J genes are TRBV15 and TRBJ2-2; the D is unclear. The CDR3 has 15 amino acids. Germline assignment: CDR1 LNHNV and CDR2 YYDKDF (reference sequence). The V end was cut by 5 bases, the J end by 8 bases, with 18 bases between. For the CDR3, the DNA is TGTGCCACCAGCGGGCCAGAGACCCCCAAGGGGGAGCTGTTTTTT. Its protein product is CATSGPETPKGELFF.

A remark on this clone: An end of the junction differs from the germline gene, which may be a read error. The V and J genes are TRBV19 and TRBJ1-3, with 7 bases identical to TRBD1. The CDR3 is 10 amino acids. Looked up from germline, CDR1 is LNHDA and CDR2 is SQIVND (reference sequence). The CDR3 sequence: CASSMRTGGF. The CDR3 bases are TGTGCCAGTAGTATGAGGACAGGTGGGTTT. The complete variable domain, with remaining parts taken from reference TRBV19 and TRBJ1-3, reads DGGITQSPKYLFRKEGQNVTLSCEQNLNHDAMYWYRQDPGQGLRLIYYSQIVNDFQKGDIAEGYSVSREKKESFPLTVTSAQKNPTAFYLCASSMRTGGFGEGSWLTVV.

The CDR3 bases are TGTGCCAGCGCTAGCGACACAGATACGCAGTATTTT. This translates into CASASDTDTQYF. V usage is TRBV28 and J usage is TRBJ2-3, with D possibly matching TRBD2 (6 bases). Germline CDR1 is MDHEN and CDR2 is SYDVKM. The ends were cut back, 8 bases at V and 2 bases at J, with 8 bases in the middle. The CDR3 totals 12 residues.

The CDR3 spells CASSLSQSAGELFF. CDR3 coding DNA: TGTGCCAGCAGCTTAAGCCAGTCTGCCGGGGAGCTGTTTTTT. J is TRBJ2-2 and V is TRBV7-3; no clear D gene. The CDR3 sequence is 14 residues long. Trimming pared 1 base from V and 6 bases from J, leaving 9 bases between. CDR1 and CDR2 (germline): SGHTA, FQGTGA.

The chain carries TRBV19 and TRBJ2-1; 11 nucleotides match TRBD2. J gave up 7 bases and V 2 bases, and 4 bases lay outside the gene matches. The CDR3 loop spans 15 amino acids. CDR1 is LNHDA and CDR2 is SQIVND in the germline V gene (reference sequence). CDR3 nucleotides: TGTGCCAGTAGTATAACTAGCGGGAGTGGGAATGAGCAGTTCTTC. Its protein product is CASSITSGSGNEQFF.

The CDR3 is CASRLIQGGETQYF. CDR3 coding DNA: TGTGCCAGCAGGCTGATACAGGGGGGGGAGACCCAGTACTTC. The chain uses TRBV2 and TRBJ2-5; the D gene is possibly TRBD1 (8 bases). Germline CDR1 is SNHLY and CDR2 is FYNNEI. The CDR3 spans 14 residues. V was shortened by 6 bases and J by 5 bases, with 16 bases between the two germline ends. Variable domain in full (rest from reference TRBV2 and TRBJ2-5): EPEVTQTPSHQVTQMGQEVILRCVPISNHLYFYWYRQILGQKVEFLVSFYNNEISEKSEIFDDQFSVERPDGSNFTLKIRSTKLEDSAMYFCASRLIQGGETQYFGPGTRLLVL.

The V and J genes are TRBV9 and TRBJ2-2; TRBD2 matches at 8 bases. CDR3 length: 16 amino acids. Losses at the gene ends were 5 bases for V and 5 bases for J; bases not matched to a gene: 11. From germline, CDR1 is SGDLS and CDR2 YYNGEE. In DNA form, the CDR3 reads TGTGCCAGCAGATCCACTAGCGGCGGAGATACCGGGGAGCTGTTTTTT. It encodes CASRSTSGGDTGELFF.

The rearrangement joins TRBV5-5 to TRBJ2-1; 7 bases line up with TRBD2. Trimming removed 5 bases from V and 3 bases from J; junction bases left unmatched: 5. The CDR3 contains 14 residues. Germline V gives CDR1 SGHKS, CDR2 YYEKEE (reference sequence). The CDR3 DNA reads TGTGCCAGCAGGGGTGGACTAGACTACAATGAGCAGTTCTTC. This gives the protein CASRGGLDYNEQFF.

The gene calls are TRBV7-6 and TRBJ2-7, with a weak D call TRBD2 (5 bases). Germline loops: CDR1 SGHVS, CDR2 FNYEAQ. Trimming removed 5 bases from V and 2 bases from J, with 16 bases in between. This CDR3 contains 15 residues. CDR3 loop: CASSPRVARTYEQYF. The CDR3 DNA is TGTGCCAGCAGCCCCCGGGTAGCGAGAACCTACGAGCAGTACTTC.

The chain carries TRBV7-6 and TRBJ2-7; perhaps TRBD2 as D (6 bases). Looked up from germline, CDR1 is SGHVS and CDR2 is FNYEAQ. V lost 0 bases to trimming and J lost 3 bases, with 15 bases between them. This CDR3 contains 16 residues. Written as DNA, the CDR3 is TGTGCCAGCAGCTTAGCGATAGGCCTGGGAGGCTACGAGCAGTACTTC. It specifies CASSLAIGLGGYEQYF.

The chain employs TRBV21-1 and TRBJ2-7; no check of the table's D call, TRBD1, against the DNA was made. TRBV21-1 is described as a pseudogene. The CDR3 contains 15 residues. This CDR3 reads CASSQVAGRSYEQYF. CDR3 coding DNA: TGTGCCAGCAGTCAAGTGGCAGGGCGCTCCTACGAGCAGTACTTC.

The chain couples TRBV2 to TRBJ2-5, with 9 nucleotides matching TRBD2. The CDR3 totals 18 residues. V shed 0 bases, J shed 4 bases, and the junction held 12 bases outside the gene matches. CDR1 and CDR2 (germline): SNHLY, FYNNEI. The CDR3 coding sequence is TGTGCCAGCAGTGAAGCGGGGGGTAGCGGGAGTATGTTAGAGACCCAGTACTTC. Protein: CASSEAGGSGSMLETQYF.

For the CDR3, the DNA is TGTGCCAGCAGCCAAGGGACTCCCAGTTGGGGGGCGCAGTATTTT. Amino acids: CASSQGTPSWGAQYF. The J gene is TRBJ2-3, the V gene TRBV3-1 (or the pseudogene TRBV3-2); TRBD2 might be the D (6 bases). This CDR3 has 15 amino acids. V lost 1 base, J lost 10 bases, and 18 bases lay in between. The germline gives CDR1 LGHDT, CDR2 YNNKEL (reference sequence).

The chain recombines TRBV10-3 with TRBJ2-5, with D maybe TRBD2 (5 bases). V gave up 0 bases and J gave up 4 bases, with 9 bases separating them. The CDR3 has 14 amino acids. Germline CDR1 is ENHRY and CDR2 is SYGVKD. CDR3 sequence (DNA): TGTGCCATCAGTGAGTCCCCGGCGGGAGAGACCCAGTACTTC. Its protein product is CAISESPAGETQYF.

CDR3 bases: TGCAGTGCTAGTGGTCTAGCGGGCTACGAGCAGTACTTC. Translation: CSASGLAGYEQYF. The chain carries TRBV20-1 and TRBJ2-7, with TRBD2 identical over 8 bases. This CDR3 is built from 13 residues. The V gene's germline CDR1 is DFQATT and CDR2 SNEGSKA (reference sequence). The junction had 4 bases not matched to a gene; V was cut back by 3 bases and J by 3 bases.